The 4 T cell receptor beta chains reported below all come from one sample, sequenced in a study of T cells expressing NK-cell markers. TCRdb reprocessed the 5' RACE reads and keeps a single row for each CDR3 protein, giving no DNA. Its listing shows about 300,000 distinct CDR3 sequences. The sample comprised blood T cells: a sorted CD56 or NKG2C T cell subset, CD4+ or CD8+ T cells, or bulk PBMC T cells (not recorded which). The origin of the receptors is a woman aged 18 to 75 in good health.

The chain has TRBV5-6 and TRBJ2-2; TCRdb outputs TRBD2, but without DNA this stays unchecked. This CDR3 is built from 14 residues. Germline CDR1 SGHDT, CDR2 YYEEEE. CDR3 protein: CATRRRVNTGELFF.

J is TRBJ2-5 and V is TRBV5-6; the TRBD1 assignment by TCRdb is unverifiable without DNA. Germline CDR1 reads SGHDT; CDR2 reads YYEEEE. CDR3 length: 15 amino acids. The CDR3 is CASSLFPRETETQYF.

The chain couples TRBV12-3 or TRBV12-4 to TRBJ2-7; the TCRdb call, TRBD1, lacks DNA for checking. The CDR3 length is 14 residues. The CDR3 protein is CASSPRARNSEQYF.

The chain is built from TRBV27 and TRBJ2-1; TCRdb's D call of TRBD2 is untestable without DNA. CDR1 and CDR2 (germline): MNHEY, SMNVEV (reference sequence). The CDR3 sequence is 16 residues long. The CDR3 here is CASSAGLAGGYNEQFF.